The TCR beta chain under discussion was sequenced for a study of T cell repertoires in aging, cancer and after chemotherapy. Turning to the study itself: Pre- and post-chemotherapy samples were paired from glioblastoma patients treated with temozolomide-based therapy.

The template was genomic DNA from peripheral blood, not RNA. CDR3 length: 12 residues. The junction had 3 bases not matched to a gene; V was cut back by 8 bases and J by 3 bases. In germline, CDR1 is MNHNS, CDR2 SASEGT. A mixed TRB-A/B primer pool amplified rearranged TRB by multiplex touch-down PCR. TCRdb reprocessed the multiplex PCR reads with MiXCR, giving one entry per CDR3 protein. The top ten hold roughly a third of the sample, which has over 1,000 distinct CDR3 sequences, roughly 29% seen once. This clonotype counts as medium-sized (0.01 to 0.1%). Antigen specificity is unknown. Points from the study as a whole: Healthy donors lost TCR diversity with age mainly through richness, cancer patients through richness and evenness.

The rearrangement joins TRBV6-1 to TRBJ2-7; TRBD2 agrees at 8 bases. The material sequenced was blood. The receptor comes from a human donor with a solid tumor. CDR3 sequence reads: CASGLAGYEQYF. Written as DNA, the CDR3 is TGTGCCAGCGGGCTAGCGGGCTACGAGCAGTACTTC.